This TCR beta chain was recorded in a study of T cell responses to AZD1222 COVID-19 vaccine (dated by TCRdb to about 2021). Broadly, across the study: TCR sequencing covered roughly 230 trial participants: approximately 200 given two doses of AZD1222 and 26 given two doses of MenACWY control vaccine. Trial participants were enrolled by age into subgroups of 18-55, 56-69 and 70-plus years, and around 150, 29 and 61 TCR-sequenced participants, respectively, were included in these subgroups.

The CDR3 regions of human TCRbeta chains were subjected to immunosequencing. As for the authors' bioinformatics: Repertoire TCRs were matched against a reference library of SARS-CoV-2-specific TCRs generated with the MIRA antigen-specificity platform. Breadth was defined as the fraction of unique TCRs that were SARS-CoV-2-associated. Depth was defined as the fraction of total T cells that were SARS-CoV-2-associated. Using the MIRA data, every spike-specific TCR was mapped to the spike region that the TCR reacted to and assigned to either a CD4 or a CD8 class. Log10-transformed breadth and depth values were compared by one-way ANOVA with Sidak's multiple comparisons tests. TCRdb obtained this table from immuneACCESS and retained in-frame rearrangements with V and J assigned. These tables miss some clones; where compared with another copy, unresolved V genes account for less than half of the shortfall, and the remainder is unexplained. That table furnishes V, J and clone size, whereas the DNA furnished D and trimming. The sample table holds about 100,000 clones, of which about 90% were seen once. The ten top clones hold 8% to 10% of the sample.

As concerns this clone: No antigen is known for it. No base qualities exist here, and no much larger clone lies one base off it.

Findings and caveats that apply to the study as a whole: Most participants were white British and females outnumbered males, and the authors suggested that clonal diversity may have been underestimated. Conclusions about previously exposed vaccinees are limited, since just a handful of AZD1222 recipients were seropositive for SARS-CoV-2 at baseline. Reportedly, close to half of the unique spike-specific TCRs recognized epitopes lying outside the regions that are mutated in the B.1.351 and B.1.1.7 variants. The 56-69-year group was small, and its depth increase did not reach significance, likely because of low power. Vaccine-associated CD4 TCRs spanned the whole spike protein, with dominant responses in regions 160-218 and 743-854. Because no samples from the day 14 peak response were available, repertoires could be characterized only after the peak T cell response. After two AZD1222 doses, spike-specific TCR breadth and depth were significantly higher than at day 0 and than in MenACWY recipients.

The sample's time point, from its label and the paper: about 28 days (+/-7) after the second vaccine dose. AZD1222 recipients whose second dose came at about 4 weeks and those whose second dose came at about 12 weeks were combined into one group, since spike-specific TCR depth and breadth did not differ between the two schedules. Samples from vaccinated people were obtained from the UK trials COV001 and COV002, which included a single-blind randomized controlled phase 2/3 trial of AZD1222 (ChAdOx1 nCoV-19) in healthy adults. For TCRbeta chain sequencing, PBMC samples were collected from trial participants at day 0 and at day 28 after the second dose. The CDR1 and CDR2 encoded by the germline V gene are SGHDT and YYEEEE. Cut back by 4 bases and 7 bases, the V and J ends lie 15 bases apart. Spanning cysteine to phenylalanine, the CDR3 consists of 13 amino acids. Just CDR3 DNA is preserved here, 39 bases in frame from base 1.

In this chain, TRBV5-6 is recombined with TRBJ2-7, and perhaps TRBD2 as D gene, on 7 matching bases. This material consisted of peripheral blood, taken 28 days after the second AZD1222 dose. This receptor was identified in an adult who received the AZD1222 COVID-19 vaccine. The DNA is as follows: TGTGCCAGCAGCCTCGGGGGGCGGCGGGAGCAGTACTTC. The encoded protein is CASSLGGRREQYF.